These T cell receptor beta chains were read from a single sample in a study of blood T cell repertoires in COVID-19. Measured with immunoSEQ multiplex PCR; TCRdb has only the in-frame clones, and not every one. In the table there are some 110,000 clones, over 75% of which are singletons. The sample taken for sequencing was peripheral blood. These receptors were taken from a woman in her seventies with acute or convalescent COVID-19. Each CDR3 is given with its conserved first and last residue. D genes are given only for firm matches. The size field is filled for only some rows; it gives once, few, many or a size class.

abundance: NA
j_gene: TRBJ1-2
d_gene: TRBD1
v_gene: TRBV6-6
CDR3nt: TGTGCCAGCAGTTACCAGGGGGCGCGGGTGGATGGCTACACCTTC
CDR3aa: CASSYQGARVDGYTF

abundance: NA
j_gene: TRBJ2-3
d_gene: TRBD2
v_gene: TRBV5-1
CDR3nt: TGCGCCAGCAGCTTGGCCTATCGGCTAGCGGGGATCACAGATACGCAGTATTTT
CDR3aa: CASSLAYRLAGITDTQYF

abundance: NA
j_gene: TRBJ2-2
d_gene: NA
v_gene: TRBV5-1
CDR3nt: TGCGCCAGCAGCTTGGGGAGGGAGAACACCGGGGAGCTGTTTTTT
CDR3aa: CASSLGRENTGELFF

abundance: NA
j_gene: TRBJ1-1
d_gene: NA
v_gene: TRBV6-2/TRBV6-3
CDR3nt: TGTGCCAGCAGTTACTCATTCCGGCAAAAAAGAGGGAACACTGAAGCTTTCTTT
CDR3aa: CASSYSFRQKRGNTEAFF

abundance: NA
j_gene: TRBJ1-6
d_gene: TRBD1
v_gene: TRBV28
CDR3nt: TGTGCCAGCAGTACCGGGACAGCCTCTGGCTCACCCCTCCACTTT
CDR3aa: CASSTGTASGSPLHF

abundance: NA
j_gene: TRBJ2-1
d_gene: TRBD2
v_gene: TRBV30
CDR3nt: TGTGCCTGGAGTCGAGCGGGGACCAATGAGCAGTTCTTC
CDR3aa: CAWSRAGTNEQFF

abundance: NA
j_gene: TRBJ2-1
d_gene: NA
v_gene: TRBV7-2
CDR3nt: TGTGCCAGCAGCTTAGCGCGCTACAATGAGCAGTTCTTC
CDR3aa: CASSLARYNEQFF

abundance: NA
j_gene: TRBJ1-1
d_gene: TRBD1
v_gene: TRBV11-3
CDR3nt: TGTGCCAGCAGCGCCTCCGGGACAGGGGCTTTCTTT
CDR3aa: CASSASGTGAFF

abundance: NA
j_gene: TRBJ2-3
d_gene: NA
v_gene: TRBV18
CDR3nt: TGTGCCAGCTCACCACGTGGCCCAGATACGCAGTATTTT
CDR3aa: CASSPRGPDTQYF

abundance: NA
j_gene: TRBJ1-1
d_gene: NA
v_gene: TRBV6-2/TRBV6-3
CDR3nt: TGTGCCAGCAGTTACTCGTTTGCACGGGTGAACACTGAAGCTTTCTTT
CDR3aa: CASSYSFARVNTEAFF

abundance: NA
j_gene: TRBJ2-3
d_gene: NA
v_gene: TRBV6-1
CDR3nt: TGTGCCAGCAGTGAAGTCCAGGGATCAGATACGCAGTATTTT
CDR3aa: CASSEVQGSDTQYF

abundance: NA
j_gene: TRBJ1-3
d_gene: NA
v_gene: TRBV9
CDR3nt: TGTGCCAGCAGCGTAGATTCCGGCACCATATATTTT
CDR3aa: CASSVDSGTIYF

abundance: NA
j_gene: TRBJ1-2
d_gene: NA
v_gene: TRBV5-1
CDR3nt: TGCGCCAGCAGCACGGACAGTTTAAACTATGGCTACACCTTC
CDR3aa: CASSTDSLNYGYTF

abundance: once
j_gene: TRBJ2-7
d_gene: NA
v_gene: TRBV5-6
CDR3nt: TGTGCCAGCGGGAGCAACGGGTACGAGCAGTACTTC
CDR3aa: CASGSNGYEQYF

abundance: few
j_gene: TRBJ2-6
d_gene: NA
v_gene: TRBV14
CDR3nt: TGTGCCAGCAGCCAAGTGGCCCACACGGGAGGGGCCAACGTCCTGACTTTC
CDR3aa: CASSQVAHTGGANVLTF

abundance: NA
j_gene: TRBJ2-1
d_gene: TRBD2
v_gene: TRBV4-2
CDR3nt: TGTGCCAGCAGAGAGACTAGCTTCTACAATGAGCAGTTCTTC
CDR3aa: CASRETSFYNEQFF

abundance: NA
j_gene: TRBJ2-2
d_gene: NA
v_gene: TRBV7-2
CDR3nt: TGTGCCAGCAGCTCCTTTTGGGGGGATCCCACCGGGGAGCTGTTTTTT
CDR3aa: CASSSFWGDPTGELFF

abundance: NA
j_gene: TRBJ2-1
d_gene: TRBD1
v_gene: TRBV5-6
CDR3nt: TGTGCCAGCAGCCAGACCGGGACAGGATTTTACAATGAGCAGTTCTTC
CDR3aa: CASSQTGTGFYNEQFF

abundance: many
j_gene: TRBJ1-2
d_gene: TRBD1
v_gene: TRBV14
CDR3nt: TGTGCCAGCAGCCAAGGGCTCAAGGGGGCGCGTAACTATGGCTACACCTTC
CDR3aa: CASSQGLKGARNYGYTF

abundance: few
j_gene: TRBJ2-7
d_gene: TRBD2
v_gene: TRBV7-2
CDR3nt: TGTGCCAGCTCCCGGACGGGGGGAATAACCTACGAGCAGTACTTC
CDR3aa: CASSRTGGITYEQYF

abundance: medium-sized
j_gene: TRBJ2-5
d_gene: NA
v_gene: TRBV6-6
CDR3nt: TGTGCCAGCAGCCACCCGGACAGCCAAGAGACCCAGTACTTC
CDR3aa: CASSHPDSQETQYF

abundance: NA
j_gene: TRBJ2-5
d_gene: NA
v_gene: TRBV14
CDR3nt: TGTGCCAGCAGCCAATGGGGCAGGACGGAGACCCAGTACTTC
CDR3aa: CASSQWGRTETQYF

abundance: NA
j_gene: TRBJ1-2
d_gene: NA
v_gene: TRBV5-6
CDR3nt: TGTGCCAGCAGCTTGGTTCAGGACTATGGCTACACCTTC
CDR3aa: CASSLVQDYGYTF

abundance: once
j_gene: TRBJ1-2
d_gene: TRBD1
v_gene: TRBV6-5
CDR3nt: TGTGCCAGCAGTTACGGACAGGGCTTTAGGCATGGCTACACCTTC
CDR3aa: CASSYGQGFRHGYTF

abundance: once
j_gene: TRBJ1-4
d_gene: NA
v_gene: TRBV7-9
CDR3nt: TGTGCCAGCAGCTCCTTACAGGGTATCGGGGAAAAACTGTTTTTT
CDR3aa: CASSSLQGIGEKLFF

abundance: NA
j_gene: TRBJ1-5
d_gene: TRBD1
v_gene: TRBV6-5
CDR3nt: TGTGCCAGCAGTTGGGACAGGGCAAGCAATCAGCCCCAGCATTTT
CDR3aa: CASSWDRASNQPQHF

abundance: NA
j_gene: TRBJ1-1
d_gene: TRBD1
v_gene: TRBV6-2/TRBV6-3
CDR3nt: TGTGCCAGCAGTGGCGCAGGGGGCGCGGGACGGGAAGCTTTCTTT
CDR3aa: CASSGAGGAGREAFF

abundance: NA
j_gene: TRBJ2-4
d_gene: TRBD1
v_gene: TRBV10-3
CDR3nt: TGTGCCACCGGGACAGGGGAGGTCATTCAGTACTTC
CDR3aa: CATGTGEVIQYF

abundance: NA
j_gene: TRBJ1-2
d_gene: NA
v_gene: TRBV20-1
CDR3nt: TGCAGTGCTAGTGAGGCAGGGAACTATGGCTACACCTTC
CDR3aa: CSASEAGNYGYTF

abundance: NA
j_gene: TRBJ2-2
d_gene: TRBD2
v_gene: TRBV5-5
CDR3nt: TGTGCCAGCAGCTTGAGGGCTAGCGGGGGAACCGGGGAGCTGTTTTTT
CDR3aa: CASSLRASGGTGELFF

abundance: NA
j_gene: TRBJ1-1
d_gene: TRBD1
v_gene: TRBV29-1
CDR3nt: TGCAGCGTTGCCCCCATAGGGGCCGGGACAGGGGCAAACACTGAAGCTTTCTTT
CDR3aa: CSVAPIGAGTGANTEAFF

abundance: NA
j_gene: TRBJ2-7
d_gene: NA
v_gene: TRBV7-2
CDR3nt: TGTGCCAGCAGCTTAGGGGGAGGACCCTACGAGCAGTACTTC
CDR3aa: CASSLGGGPYEQYF

abundance: NA
j_gene: TRBJ1-2
d_gene: TRBD1
v_gene: TRBV4-3
CDR3nt: TGCGCCAGCAGCCAATTCGCGACAGGGAATAATCAAGGGGGCTACACCTTC
CDR3aa: CASSQFATGNNQGGYTF

abundance: NA
j_gene: TRBJ2-2
d_gene: NA
v_gene: TRBV30
CDR3nt: TGTGCCTGGAGTGTAGTGGGGGGTGGGCCCGGGGAGCTGTTTTTT
CDR3aa: CAWSVVGGGPGELFF

abundance: NA
j_gene: TRBJ2-3
d_gene: NA
v_gene: TRBV5-8
CDR3nt: TGTGCCAGCAGCGTGGGCCTGGGGGCGGGCCCAGATACGCAGTATTTT
CDR3aa: CASSVGLGAGPDTQYF

abundance: NA
j_gene: TRBJ1-4
d_gene: NA
v_gene: TRBV7-9
CDR3nt: TGTGCCAGCAGCTTCGGACGGGGAAATGAAAAACTGTTTTTT
CDR3aa: CASSFGRGNEKLFF

abundance: NA
j_gene: TRBJ2-5
d_gene: NA
v_gene: TRBV6-2/TRBV6-3
CDR3nt: TGTGCCAGCAGCTCAGGGGTTTGGGGAGAGACCCAGTACTTC
CDR3aa: CASSSGVWGETQYF

abundance: NA
j_gene: TRBJ2-1
d_gene: TRBD1
v_gene: TRBV12-3/TRBV12-4
CDR3nt: TGTGCCAGCAGCCGGACAGGGGGCCATGAGCAGTTCTTC
CDR3aa: CASSRTGGHEQFF

abundance: NA
j_gene: TRBJ2-7
d_gene: TRBD2
v_gene: TRBV11-3
CDR3nt: TGTGCCAGCAGTACTAGCGGGGCGGCCTACGAGCAGTACTTC
CDR3aa: CASSTSGAAYEQYF

abundance: NA
j_gene: TRBJ2-5
d_gene: NA
v_gene: TRBV6-5
CDR3nt: TGTGCCAGCAGCCGAACAGGGTTGGCGACCCAGTACTTC
CDR3aa: CASSRTGLATQYF

abundance: NA
j_gene: TRBJ2-6
d_gene: NA
v_gene: TRBV19
CDR3nt: TGTGCCAGTAGTAACCCGGGCTCTGGGGCCAACGTCCTGACTTTC
CDR3aa: CASSNPGSGANVLTF

abundance: once
j_gene: TRBJ2-3
d_gene: TRBD2
v_gene: TRBV24-1
CDR3nt: TGTGCCACCAGTGACCCTAGCGGGGGCACAGATACGCAGTATTTT
CDR3aa: CATSDPSGGTDTQYF

abundance: NA
j_gene: TRBJ2-7
d_gene: TRBD2
v_gene: TRBV3-1/TRBV3-2
CDR3nt: TGTGCCAGCAGCCTCTATCTTCTAGCGGGGCCCTACGAGCAGTACTTC
CDR3aa: CASSLYLLAGPYEQYF